This TCR beta chain came from a study of blood T cells in healthy people across ages. Whole-study findings and limits: PBMC samples, being unsorted, prevented any conclusive comparison of naive and antigen-experienced cells. Long-lived donors exceeded aged donors in naive CD4+ cells and diversity. While age rose, TCR beta diversity per million T cells dropped in a roughly linear way.

With regard to this clonotype: Its antigen remains unidentified.

Alongside a J-beta primer mix, a sample-barcoded 5' primer served in a second PCR lasting roughly 6 to 12 cycles. One entry per CDR3 protein, called by TCRdb with MiXCR from the 5' RACE reads. Here the sample spans 800,000 to 1,000,000 distinct CDR3 sequences, roughly 52% being singletons. The people who gave samples were healthy Caucasians from Russia, aged roughly 6 to 90. Specimen: blood. This clonotype was obtained from a man aged 30 to 45 in good health.

CDR3 DNA: TGCGCCAGCAGCCCGCTGGACACCCGAAGGGAAAAACTGTTTTTT. The encoded protein is CASSPLDTRREKLFF. The gene calls are TRBV5-1 and TRBJ1-4; weak D call: TRBD1 (5 bases). CDR1 is SGHRS, CDR2 YFSETQ, per germline. Trimming took 4 bases from V and 8 from J, leaving 18 bases between them. The CDR3 length is 15 residues.